What follows are 16 T cell receptor beta chains derived from one specimen sequenced in a study of T-cell reconstitution after alpha-beta-depleted transplantation in children. Preparation of the TCRbeta library used unique molecular identifiers. TCRdb independently ran MiXCR on the PCR reads; one entry per CDR3 protein. The sample lists under 70,000 distinct CDR3 sequences; approximately 10% were seen once. Sequenced here: PBMCs, sampled before TCRalphabeta/CD19-depleted stem cell transplant. These receptors were taken from a boy between 10 and 17 years old with acute myeloid leukemia, due to receive a stem cell transplant.

This clonotype was seen ten or more times. The chain is built from TRBV5-1 and TRBJ2-5; 10 bases are shared with TRBD2. The CDR3 consists of 14 residues. Germline lookup yields CDR1 SGHRS and CDR2 YFSETQ. The junction had 5 bases not matched to a gene; V was cut back by 4 bases and J by 5 bases. The chain's CDR3 is CASSDRLAGETQYF. CDR3 sequence (DNA): TGCGCCAGCAGCGACCGACTAGCGGGTGAGACCCAGTACTTC.

This clonotype was detected ten times or more. The rearrangement links TRBV5-6 to TRBJ2-1, with 12 bases fitting TRBD2. After removal of 5 bases from V and 1 base from J, the junction contained 10 bases not matched to a gene. The CDR3 is 18 amino acids. The germline V gene encodes CDR1 SGHDT and CDR2 YYEEEE. CDR3 sequence reads: CASRAVGLAGPSYNEQFF. In nucleotides, the CDR3 is TGTGCCAGCAGGGCTGTGGGACTAGCGGGCCCATCCTACAATGAGCAGTTCTTC.

This chain uses TRBV30 with TRBJ2-1; 7 nucleotides agree with TRBD2. Looked up from germline, CDR1 is GTSNPN and CDR2 is SVGIG (reference sequence). This CDR3 is 15 amino acids long. V lost 2 bases and J lost 7; bases outside the gene matches: 11. The CDR3 nucleotides read TGTGCCTGGAGTCGACTCGCGACTAGCCGAAATGAGCAGTTCTTC. Residues: CAWSRLATSRNEQFF. The full variable domain, rest sourced from reference TRBV30 and TRBJ2-1, is SQTIHQWPATLVQPVGSPLSLECTVEGTSNPNLYWYRQAAGRGLQLLFYSVGIGQISSEVPQNLSASRPQDRQFILSSKKLLLSDSGFYLCAWSRLATSRNEQFFGPGTRLTVL.

This clonotype was counted at least ten times. In DNA, the CDR3 is TGTGCCAGCAGCTTACTCACTAGATCCACAGATACGCAGTATTTT. Translation: CASSLLTRSTDTQYF. The chain combines TRBV7-2 with TRBJ2-3; D possibly corresponds to TRBD2 (5 bases). The germline V gene has CDR1 SGHTA and CDR2 FQGNSA. The CDR3 runs to 15 residues. V was pared by 2 bases and J by 2 bases, with 11 bases between.

This clonotype came up many times. J is TRBJ1-1 and V is TRBV27; D perhaps matches TRBD1 (5 bases). This CDR3 has 15 amino acids. V lost 4 bases to trimming and J lost 1 base, with 13 bases between them. The germline CDR1 and CDR2 sequences are MNHEY and SMNVEV (reference sequence). CDR3: CASSYQAGRNTEAFF. CDR3 DNA: TGTGCCAGCAGTTACCAGGCAGGGAGGAACACTGAAGCTTTCTTT.

This clonotype was counted at least ten times. The V call is TRBV5-1, the J call TRBJ2-3; no firm D call. This CDR3 region has 14 residues. Looked up from germline, CDR1 is SGHRS and CDR2 is YFSETQ. V was clipped by 2 bases and J by 0 bases, with 7 bases between them. The CDR3 DNA is TGCGCCAGCAGCTTTACTACAAGCACAGATACGCAGTATTTT. It is translated as CASSFTTSTDTQYF.

In this sample, this clonotype turned up many times. This sequence joins TRBV5-1 and TRBJ1-1; TRBD1 might be the D (6 bases). The germline V and J ends were trimmed by 0 bases and 0 bases, with 27 bases remaining between them. Germline V gene sequence: CDR1 SGHRS, CDR2 YFSETQ. The CDR3 length is 21 residues. CDR3 in DNA: TGCGCCAGCAGCTTGGACGATCCGACGACCGGGACACGGGTCATGAACACTGAAGCTTTCTTT. Protein: CASSLDDPTTGTRVMNTEAFF. Looking up the rest from reference TRBV5-1 and TRBJ1-1 gives the full variable domain: KAGVTQTPRYLIKTRGQQVTLSCSPISGHRSVSWYQQTPGQGLQFLFEYFSETQRNKGNFPGRFSGRQFSNSRSEMNVSTLELGDSALYLCASSLDDPTTGTRVMNTEAFFGQGTRLTVV.

This clonotype was seen at least ten times. V is TRBV4-2 and J is TRBJ2-5; D is unresolved. The germline V gene has CDR1 LGHNA and CDR2 YNFKEQ. The CDR3 contains 16 residues. The V and J ends lost 0 bases and 3 bases respectively, with 14 bases between them. The CDR3 coding sequence is TGTGCCAGCAGCCAAGATATCTACGCAGGTGAAGAGACCCAGTACTTC. Its protein is CASSQDIYAGEETQYF.

There are many counts of this clonotype. This rearrangement joins TRBV20-1 to TRBJ2-5, with D perhaps TRBD1 (5 bases). The CDR3 loop spans 13 amino acids. CDR1 and CDR2 from the germline V gene are DFQATT and SNEGSKA (reference sequence). V was trimmed by 1 base and J by 4 bases, leaving 10 bases between them. CDR3 in DNA: TGCAGTGCTAGAGGGACACCTAGAGAGACCCAGTACTTC. Amino acids: CSARGTPRETQYF.

This clonotype occurred a few times. CDR3 protein: CASSLSVAGGYNEQFF. The DNA of the CDR3 is TGTGCCAGCAGCCTCTCAGTAGCGGGAGGGTACAATGAGCAGTTCTTC. The gene calls are TRBV27 and TRBJ2-1; 11 nucleotides line up with TRBD2. V dropped 6 bases and J dropped 4; count of bases not matched to a gene: 8. The CDR3 runs to 16 residues. Looked up from germline, CDR1 is MNHEY and CDR2 is SMNVEV (reference sequence).

This clonotype was found a few times. V and J are TRBV6-5 and TRBJ1-1; D call uncertain. The CDR3 is 12 amino acids. Germline CDR1 and CDR2: MNHEY and SVGAGI. The V and J ends lost 1 base and 8 bases respectively, with 8 bases between them. The CDR3 protein is CASSYWRTEAFF. The CDR3 coding sequence is TGTGCCAGCAGTTACTGGCGGACGGAAGCTTTCTTT.

This clonotype was detected a few times. The chain links TRBV12-3 or TRBV12-4 to TRBJ2-4, with D possibly matching TRBD1 (6 bases). V lost 7 bases and J 0 bases, leaving 22 bases between the germline ends. The CDR3 extends over 18 amino acids. This CDR3 is CASTPEQGTPLAKNIQYF. CDR3 bases: TGTGCCAGCACCCCCGAGCAGGGGACCCCACTAGCCAAAAACATTCAGTACTTC.

This clonotype was detected ten times or more. The gene calls are TRBV3-1 and TRBJ1-2; tentatively, D is TRBD1 (5 bases). This CDR3 has 15 residues. Trimming pared 1 base from V and 5 bases from J, leaving 14 bases between. Germline CDR1 is LGHDT and CDR2 is YNNKEL (reference sequence). The CDR3 spells CASSQGAGTTYGYTF. The CDR3 coding sequence is TGTGCCAGCAGCCAAGGGGCAGGGACCACTTATGGCTACACCTTC.

This clonotype was observed at least ten times. This sequence joins TRBV7-7 and TRBJ2-2; 7 bases map to TRBD1. The CDR3 runs to 14 residues. V gave up 1 base and J gave up 4 bases; unmatched junction bases: 0. Germline loops: CDR1 SSHAT, CDR2 FNYEAQ (reference sequence). The CDR3 sequence: CASSLGQGTGELFF. The DNA of the CDR3 is TGTGCCAGCAGCTTAGGACAGGGCACCGGGGAGCTGTTTTTT.

This clonotype has ten or more counts. As DNA, the CDR3 is TGCAGTGCTCTGGGGGGACTAGGGAGCTCCTACAATGAGCAGTTCTTC. Amino acid sequence: CSALGGLGSSYNEQFF. The chain joins TRBV20-1 to TRBJ2-1; the match to TRBD2 covers 8 bases. V was pared by 5 bases and J by 0 bases, with 9 bases of the junction left unmatched. CDR1 is DFQATT and CDR2 is SNEGSKA in the germline V gene (reference sequence). This CDR3 is built from 16 residues.

In this sample, this clonotype turned up many times. This chain joins TRBV12-3 or TRBV12-4 and TRBJ1-2; D gene ambiguous. V was pared by 6 bases and J by 8 bases, with 13 bases between. This CDR3 is 12 amino acids long. The CDR3 sequence is CASSGLSGGYTF. The CDR3 DNA sequence: TGTGCCAGCAGCGGACTTTCTGGAGGCTACACCTTC.